Detailed here is one TCR beta chain. What it binds is unknown. This sample stems from a study of T cell repertoires in cytomegalovirus infection. TCRdb reprocessed the reads via MiXCR and lists one record per CDR3 protein. This table has about 920,000 distinct CDR3 sequences, roughly 31% appearing once. General study results and limits: There were carriers of CMV plus the relevant HLA, and cumulative public TCR beta family frequency identified them.

Germline V gives CDR1 MGHRA, CDR2 YSYEKL. The CDR3 has 13 residues. V was clipped by 5 bases and J by 5 bases, with 10 bases between them. The receptor was isolated from a human donor in good health (CMV status not recorded). Some clones in this sample may be carry-over from other donors' samples. The chain joins TRBV4-1 to TRBJ1-5; no clear D. The source was cultured CD8+ T cells from PBMCs, collected from culture after CMV antigen stimulation. CDR3 sequence: CASSERRDQPQHF. The CDR3 DNA is TGCGCCAGCAGCGAAAGACGGGATCAGCCCCAGCATTTT.